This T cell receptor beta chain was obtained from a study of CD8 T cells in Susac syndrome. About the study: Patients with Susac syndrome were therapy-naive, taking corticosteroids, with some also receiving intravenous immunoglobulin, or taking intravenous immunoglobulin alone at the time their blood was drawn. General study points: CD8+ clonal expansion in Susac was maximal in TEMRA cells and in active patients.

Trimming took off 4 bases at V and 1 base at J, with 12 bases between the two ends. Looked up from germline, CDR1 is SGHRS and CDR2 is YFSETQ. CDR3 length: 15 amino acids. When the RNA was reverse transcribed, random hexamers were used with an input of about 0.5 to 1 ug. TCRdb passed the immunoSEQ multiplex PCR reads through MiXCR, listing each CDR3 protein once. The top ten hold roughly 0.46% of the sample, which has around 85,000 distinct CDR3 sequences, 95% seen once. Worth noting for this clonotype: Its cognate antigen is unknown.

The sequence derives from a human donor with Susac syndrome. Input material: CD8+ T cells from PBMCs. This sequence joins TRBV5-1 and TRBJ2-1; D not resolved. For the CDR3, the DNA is TGCGCCAGCAGCGTGAGAGCAGATTCCTACAATGAGCAGTTCTTC. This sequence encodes CASSVRADSYNEQFF.